This T cell receptor (beta chain) is from a study of beta chain features in type 1 diabetes. Isolated RNA was reverse transcribed in full, so expressed TCRB transcripts were sequenced. This table comes from immunoSEQ multiplex PCR, and its TCRdb copy is limited to in-frame clones, with some not included. The sample records around 300,000 clones, roughly 9.6% being singletons. With 1 base clipped from V and 6 bases from J, the junction kept 7 bases outside the gene matches. This CDR3 is 15 amino acids long. Looked up from germline, CDR1 is SGHVS and CDR2 is FQNEAQ. Sequencing was done on a sample of naive CD4+ T cells from blood. The chain couples TRBV7-8 to TRBJ2-3; 7 bases agree with TRBD2. This TCR was sampled from a woman in her twenties or thirties in good health. The CDR3 loop reads CASSLVPSGTDTQYF. The CDR3 DNA is TGTGCCAGCAGCTTAGTCCCTAGCGGAACGGATACGCAGTATTTT.